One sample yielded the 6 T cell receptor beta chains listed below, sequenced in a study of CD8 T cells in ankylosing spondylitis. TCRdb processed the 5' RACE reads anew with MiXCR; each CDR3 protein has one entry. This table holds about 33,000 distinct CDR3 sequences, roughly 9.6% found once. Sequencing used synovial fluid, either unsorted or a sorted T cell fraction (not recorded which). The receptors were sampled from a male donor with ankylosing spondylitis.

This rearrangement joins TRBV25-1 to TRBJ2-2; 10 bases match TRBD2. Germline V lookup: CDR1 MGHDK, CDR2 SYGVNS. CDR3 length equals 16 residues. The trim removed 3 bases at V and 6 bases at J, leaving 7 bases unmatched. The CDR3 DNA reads TGTGCCAGCAGTGATGGTACTAGCGGGGATTCCGGGGAGCTGTTTTTT. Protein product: CASSDGTSGDSGELFF.

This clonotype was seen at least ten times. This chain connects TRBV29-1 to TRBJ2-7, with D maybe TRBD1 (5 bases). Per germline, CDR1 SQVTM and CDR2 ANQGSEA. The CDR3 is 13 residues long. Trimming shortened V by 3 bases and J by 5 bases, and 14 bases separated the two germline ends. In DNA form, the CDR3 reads TGCAGCGTTGAGCTGGGGCCCAGGGACGAGCAGTACTTC. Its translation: CSVELGPRDEQYF.

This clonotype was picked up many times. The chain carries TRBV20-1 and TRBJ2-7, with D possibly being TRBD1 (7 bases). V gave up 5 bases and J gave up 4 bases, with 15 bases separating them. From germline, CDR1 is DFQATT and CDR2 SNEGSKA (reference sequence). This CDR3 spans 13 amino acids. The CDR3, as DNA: TGCAGTGCTGGGGGGCCAGGGGGGTACGAGCAGTACTTC. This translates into CSAGGPGGYEQYF.

This chain's CDR3 is CASSLPGGGTDTQYF. The CDR3 DNA reads TGTGCCAGCAGCCTCCCCGGGGGGGGCACAGATACGCAGTATTTT. The chain has TRBV7-3 and TRBJ2-3, with 8 bases that match TRBD2. CDR1 SGHTA and CDR2 FQGTGA come from the germline V gene. Trimming removed 5 bases from V and 1 base from J; junction bases left unmatched: 5. The CDR3 loop spans 15 amino acids.

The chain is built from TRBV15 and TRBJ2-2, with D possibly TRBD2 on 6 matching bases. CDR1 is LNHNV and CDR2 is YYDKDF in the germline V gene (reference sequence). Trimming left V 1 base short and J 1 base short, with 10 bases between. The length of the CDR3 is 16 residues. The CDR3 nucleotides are TGTGCCACCAGCAGAGTAAGGCGGGAGAACACCGGGGAGCTGTTTTTT. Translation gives CATSRVRRENTGELFF.

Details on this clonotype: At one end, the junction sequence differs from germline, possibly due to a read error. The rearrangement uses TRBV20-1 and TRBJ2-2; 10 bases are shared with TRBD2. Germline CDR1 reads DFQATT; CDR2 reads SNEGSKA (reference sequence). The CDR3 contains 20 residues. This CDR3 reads CSATPLLASGSLLDTGELFF. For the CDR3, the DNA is TGCAGCGCTACGCCCCTGCTGGCTAGCGGGAGTTTGTTGGACACCGGGGAGCTGTTTTTT.